This T cell receptor beta chain was found in a study of T cells expressing NK-cell markers. As for the study in general: Just one sequenced donor of eight was HCMV-seronegative, while seven were seropositive.

UMIs accompanied the 5'RACE template switching by which TCR beta cDNA was made. With the 5' RACE reads reprocessed, TCRdb shows one record per CDR3 protein and no DNA. Recorded for this sample: roughly 430,000 distinct CDR3 sequences. Study observations and caveats: Dominant NKG2C+ clonotypes accounted for roughly 1.0-7.0% of CD8+ T cells in six donors. These clonotypes additionally ranked first within the CD3+CD56-NKG2C+ fraction of a handful of donors.

As for this clonotype: Antigen unknown.

The CDR3 is 16 residues long. In germline, CDR1 is SGHTA, CDR2 FQGNSA. This chain links TRBV7-2 with TRBJ1-6; TCRdb proposes TRBD1, but this gene call is untestable without DNA. The clonotype was recovered from a woman aged 18-70 years in good health. Sequencing input: blood T cells: a sorted CD56 or NKG2C T cell subset, CD4+ or CD8+ T cells, or bulk PBMC T cells (not recorded which). The CDR3 sequence: CASSSRYSSYNSPLHF. The full variable domain, its missing parts supplied by reference TRBV7-2 and TRBJ1-6, is GAGVSQSPSNKVTEKGKDVELRCDPISGHTALYWYRQSLGQGLEFLIYFQGNSAPDKSGLPSDRFSAERTGGSVSTLTIQRTQQEDSAVYLCASSSRYSSYNSPLHFGNGTRLTVT.